Included here is one T cell receptor (beta chain) sequence, with context. Its target is unknown. Primers included in the PCR were 60 Vbeta and 13 Jbeta primers. TCRdb keeps only in-frame clones here, not all; method: immunoSEQ multiplex PCR. The sample includes approximately 180,000 clones, just over 75% seen only once; the top ten take roughly 3.6%. The data belong to a study of cytomegalovirus exposure and HLA in healthy donors. Study conclusions and caveats: Segments of the TCR beta V type were, in most cases, productive about 90% or about 30% of the time in an earlier analysis. Later work associated roughly 15,000 TCR beta sequences with HLA alleles at 0.05 false discovery rate. Most observed TCR sequences were rare, whereas some public TCRs were detected in many donors. According to the study, roughly 160 TCR beta chains were cytomegalovirus-associated.

Trimming removed 6 bases from V and 8 bases from J; junction bases left unmatched: 12. Germline CDR1 and CDR2: KGHSH and LQKENI. CDR3 length equals 15 residues. Sequenced input: PBMCs. This chain links TRBV18 with TRBJ1-2, with 10 positions matching TRBD1. The sequence came from a woman between 55 and 75 years old in good health and CMV-seropositive. The CDR3 region is CASSPGQGTGGGYTF. CDR3 nucleotides: TGTGCCAGCTCTCCGGGACAGGGGACGGGTGGCGGCTACACCTTC.